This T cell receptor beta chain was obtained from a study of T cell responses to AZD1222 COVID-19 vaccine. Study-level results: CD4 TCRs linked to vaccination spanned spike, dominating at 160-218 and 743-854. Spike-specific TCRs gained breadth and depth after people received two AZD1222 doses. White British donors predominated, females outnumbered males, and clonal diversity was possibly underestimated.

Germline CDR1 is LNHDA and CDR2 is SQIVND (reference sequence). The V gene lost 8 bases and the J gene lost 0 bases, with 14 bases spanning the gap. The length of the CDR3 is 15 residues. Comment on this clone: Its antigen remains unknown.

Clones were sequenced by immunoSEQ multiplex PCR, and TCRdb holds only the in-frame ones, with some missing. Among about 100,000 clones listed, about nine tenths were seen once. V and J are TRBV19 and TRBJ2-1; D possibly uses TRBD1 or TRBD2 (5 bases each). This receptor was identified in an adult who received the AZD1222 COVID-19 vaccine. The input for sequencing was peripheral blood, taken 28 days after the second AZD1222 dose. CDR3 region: CASAGTESSYNEQFF. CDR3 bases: TGTGCCAGTGCCGGGACGGAGAGCTCCTACAATGAGCAGTTCTTC. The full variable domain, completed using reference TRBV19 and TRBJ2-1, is DGGITQSPKYLFRKEGQNVTLSCEQNLNHDAMYWYRQDPGQGLRLIYYSQIVNDFQKGDIAEGYSVSREKKESFPLTVTSAQKNPTAFYLCASAGTESSYNEQFFGPGTRLTVL.